These 19 T cell receptor beta chains were all obtained from the same sample, sequenced in a study of blood T cells in healthy people across ages (dated by TCRdb to 2013 to 2016). Library construction relied on 5' RACE. The data were produced on an Illumina HiSeq 2500. A second PCR of roughly 6 to 11 cycles was performed with a sample-barcoded 5' primer and a J-beta primer mix. TCRdb itself trimmed the public reads at Q25 with fastp, ran MiXCR and retained productive beta chains. Rows matching on CDR3 protein sequence are summarized as one entry with the most common DNA and genes. This sample is represented by 1 million or so distinct CDR3 sequences; 40% to 45% of them were singletons. Around 18% of the sample goes to the ten largest clones. Input material: blood. All receptors come from a woman aged 55-70 years in good health.

The V gene is TRBV11-2, the J gene TRBJ2-7, with 8 nucleotides matching TRBD1. Germline V CDR1 and CDR2: SGHAT, FQNNGV. Trimming took 4 bases from V and 5 from J; bases not matched to a gene: 16. CDR3 length: 17 amino acids. The CDR3 DNA follows: TGTGCCAGCAGCTCGGTTAAGACAGGGGTTCGTCGGGACGAGCAGTACTTC. Translating gives CASSSVKTGVRRDEQYF.

A few counts support this clonotype. V is TRBV4-1 and J is TRBJ2-3, with 11 nucleotides matching TRBD1. The length of the CDR3 is 17 residues. Germline trimming cut 1 base from V and 1 base from J; bases unmatched to any gene: 4. CDR1 and CDR2 (germline): MGHRA, YSYEKL. The CDR3 loop reads CASSQGRGQGGTDTQYF. CDR3 bases: TGCGCCAGCAGCCAAGGGAGGGGACAGGGGGGCACAGATACGCAGTATTTT.

The chain joins TRBV7-9 to TRBJ2-1, with a weak D call TRBD1 (5 bases). The V gene lost 4 bases and the J gene lost 4 bases, with 11 bases spanning the gap. Germline-derived CDR1 and CDR2 are SEHNR and FQNEAQ (reference sequence). The CDR3 extends over 14 amino acids. CDR3 nucleotide sequence: TGTGCCAGCAGCTCGGACATAACATACAATGAGCAGTTCTTC. Amino acid sequence: CASSSDITYNEQFF.

The chain joins TRBV7-9 to TRBJ1-1; tentatively, D is TRBD1 (5 bases). This CDR3 region has 13 residues. V lost 3 bases to trimming and J lost 8 bases, with 13 bases between them. Germline V CDR1 and CDR2: SEHNR, FQNEAQ (reference sequence). The chain's CDR3 is CASSFRGDGEAFF. The CDR3 bases are TGTGCCAGCAGCTTTCGCGGGGACGGCGAAGCTTTCTTT.

A few counts support this clonotype. The gene calls are TRBV5-5 and TRBJ2-4, with D hard to call. The V end lost 0 bases, the J end lost 15 bases, and 19 bases lay between the germline ends. The CDR3 totals 14 residues. Looked up from germline, CDR1 is SGHKS and CDR2 is YYEKEE (reference sequence). CDR3 residues: CASSLGSVGASRYF. The CDR3 nucleotides are TGTGCCAGCAGCTTGGGGTCCGTTGGTGCGTCTCGGTACTTC.

This chain links TRBV12-3 or TRBV12-4 with TRBJ2-5; TRBD1 might be the D (5 bases). The CDR3 consists of 15 residues. V gave up 4 bases and J gave up 1 base, with 13 bases separating them. CDR3 nucleotide sequence: TGTGCCAGCAGTTACATGGGGCCGGTCCAAGAGACCCAGTACTTC. Translating it yields CASSYMGPVQETQYF.

This clonotype has a handful of counts. The chain has TRBV12-3 or TRBV12-4 and TRBJ2-3; D is unresolved. This CDR3 contains 11 residues. V lost 7 bases and J lost 6, with 8 bases in between. CDR3 loop: CASTRLDTQYF. In DNA form, the CDR3 reads TGTGCCAGCACCCGTTTGGATACGCAGTATTTT.

The rearrangement links TRBV20-1 to TRBJ2-7; the match to TRBD2 covers 11 bases. Germline CDR1 and CDR2: DFQATT and SNEGSKA (reference sequence). The V gene end was trimmed by 1 base and the J gene end by 5 bases; junction bases not matched to a gene: 7. This CDR3 comprises 15 residues. The CDR3: CSARALLAGVDEQYF. CDR3 bases: TGCAGTGCTAGAGCCTTACTAGCGGGAGTTGACGAGCAGTACTTC.

This chain connects TRBV9 to TRBJ2-1; D uncertain. The ends were cut back, 6 bases at V and 10 bases at J, with 11 bases in the middle. CDR1 is SGDLS and CDR2 is YYNGEE in the germline V gene. This CDR3 spans 11 amino acids. CDR3 bases: TGTGCCAGCAACTCCCGGTTAGAGCAGTTCTTC. It specifies CASNSRLEQFF.

The genes are TRBV30 and TRBJ2-1; TRBD2 matches at 10 bases. J was trimmed by 5 bases and V by 5 bases; bases with no gene match: 6. Germline V lookup: CDR1 GTSNPN, CDR2 SVGIG (reference sequence). CDR3 length equals 14 residues. CDR3 amino acids: CAWGSGRVNNEQFF. The DNA of the CDR3 is TGTGCCTGGGGGAGCGGGAGGGTTAACAATGAGCAGTTCTTC.

The chain is built from TRBV6-2 or TRBV6-3 and TRBJ1-5, with 7 bases fitting TRBD1. Germline V gives CDR1 MNHEY, CDR2 SVGEGT. The CDR3 is 15 amino acids. J lost 15 bases, V lost 4 bases, and 18 bases had no gene match. The CDR3 nucleotides are TGTGCCAGCAGTTCCGCGACAGGGTTCAATCAGCCCTGGCATTTT. It codes for CASSSATGFNQPWHF.

The rearrangement uses TRBV7-2 and TRBJ2-5; D is unresolved. TRBJ2-7 explains the end of the DNA better; the J call may be wrong. The CDR3 contains 14 residues. Germline CDR1 reads SGHTA; CDR2 reads FQGNSA. The CDR3 bases are TGTGCCAGCAGCCAAACACCAGGATCCTACGAGCAGTACTTC. Translating it yields CASSQTPGSYEQYF.

The chain is built from TRBV28 and TRBJ1-1; D is unclear. The length of the CDR3 is 13 residues. The V end lost 5 bases, the J end lost 4 bases, and 11 bases lay between the germline ends. The germline gives CDR1 MDHEN, CDR2 SYDVKM. The CDR3 is CASSLGRSTEAFF. CDR3 DNA sequence: TGTGCCAGCAGTCTCGGACGGAGCACTGAAGCTTTCTTT.

This clonotype was detected many times. The CDR3: CASSPSGGTDTQYF. The CDR3 DNA sequence: TGCGCCAGCAGCCCTAGCGGGGGGACAGATACGCAGTATTTT. This chain connects TRBV5-1 to TRBJ2-3, with TRBD2 identical over 11 bases. CDR3 length: 14 amino acids. V gave up 4 bases and J gave up 3 bases; unmatched junction bases: 1. From germline, CDR1 is SGHRS and CDR2 YFSETQ.

This clonotype was seen only once. V gene TRBV6-4 combines with J gene TRBJ1-2; possible D gene TRBD1, 6 bases. V was trimmed by 7 bases and J by 0 bases, leaving 9 bases between them. Germline CDR1 is MRHNA and CDR2 is SNTAGT. This CDR3 spans 13 amino acids. Here the CDR3 DNA reads TGTGCCAGCAAAGCAGGGGCTAACTATGGCTACACCTTC. It translates to CASKAGANYGYTF.

This chain connects TRBV6-7 to TRBJ2-5, with D possibly called TRBD1 or TRBD2 (5 bases each). TRBV6-7 has ORF status, its function being uncertain. Trimming took 9 bases from V and 11 from J, leaving 19 bases between them. The CDR3 extends over 12 amino acids. The CDR3 reads CASPRGRDEQYF. The CDR3, as DNA: TGTGCCAGTCCTAGGGGCCGGGATGAGCAGTACTTC.

This clonotype was seen only a few times. The gene calls are TRBV27 and TRBJ2-4, with 16 bases lining up with TRBD2. The CDR3 length is 16 residues. The J segment lost 13 bases and the V segment lost 5 bases, leaving 11 bases of the junction unmatched. CDR1 is MNHEY, CDR2 SMNVEV, per germline (reference sequence). In DNA, the CDR3 is TGTGCCAGCAGTCTTATAACGGGACTAGCGGGAGGGGAGCAGTACTTC. Translation gives CASSLITGLAGGEQYF.

Comment on this clonotype: The junction and the germline gene differ at one end; a read error may be behind it. The chain employs TRBV7-2 and TRBJ2-1, with D tentatively TRBD2 (6 bases). Germline V gene data show CDR1 as SGHTA and CDR2 as FQGNSA. The CDR3 is 14 residues long. CDR3 bases: TGTGCCGGCAGCCCCACTACTAGCACCAATGAGCAGTTCTTC. It yields the protein CAGSPTTSTNEQFF.

The chain employs TRBV2 and TRBJ1-4; D not resolved. Germline CDR1 and CDR2: SNHLY and FYNNEI. The length of the CDR3 is 14 residues. V lost 7 bases and J 7 bases, leaving 16 bases between the germline ends. DNA of the CDR3: TGTGCCAGCAAGGATGGCCGAATCGGTGAAAAACTGTTTTTT. Its translation is CASKDGRIGEKLFF.